This T cell receptor beta chain was profiled in a study of cytomegalovirus exposure and HLA in healthy donors. Study-wide findings and caveats: Most CMV-associated TCR beta chains were later found to appear HLA-restricted.

Trimming cost V 4 bases and J 0 bases; bases outside gene matches: 11. The CDR3 is 17 amino acids. CDR1 MNHNS and CDR2 SASEGT come from the germline V gene. PCR used 60 Vbeta primers and 13 Jbeta primers. The assay was immunoSEQ multiplex PCR, and TCRdb's table has in-frame clones only and misses some. This table holds more than 35,000 clones. With respect to this clone: Its specificity is unknown.

This clonotype was sampled from a man younger than 45 in good health and CMV-seronegative. V gene TRBV6-1 combines with J gene TRBJ1-1; TRBD1 matches 7 bases. Sample: PBMCs. The CDR3 here is CASSAAGTAYMNTEAFF. The DNA of the CDR3 is TGTGCCAGCAGTGCCGCCGGGACAGCCTACATGAACACTGAAGCTTTCTTT.